This T cell receptor (beta chain) was captured in a study of response to subunit inactivated influenza vaccine. TCRdb called the RT-PCR reads again in MiXCR, with one record for every CDR3 protein. This sample has about 540,000 distinct CDR3 sequences, with 20% to 25% found just once. This clonotype is a singleton in its sample. V lost 7 bases and J 4 bases, leaving 17 bases between the germline ends. This CDR3 contains 14 residues. Germline lookup yields CDR1 DFQATT and CDR2 SNEGSKA (reference sequence). This sample was also put to use in a study of T cells expressing NK-cell markers. That paper states: TCR beta cDNA was made by 5'RACE template switching with UMIs. It was from sorted CD3+CD56+NKG2C+, CD3+CD56+NKG2C- and CD3+CD56-NKG2C+ T cells that TCR beta repertoires came. Roughly 1.0-7.0% of CD8+ T cells in six or seven donors belonged to dominant NKG2C+ clonotypes. Whether the expanded NKG2C+ T cell clones recognized HCMV remained unclear.

The rearrangement uses TRBV20-1 and TRBJ2-1, with D possibly matching TRBD1 (6 bases). The origin of this receptor is a man in his fifties or sixties who received an inactivated influenza vaccine. This specimen consisted of CD4+ T cells sorted from PBMCs, obtained 11 to 12 days after vaccination. The CDR3 DNA sequence: TGCAGTGAACGTTCGGGACACATATACAATGAGCAGTTCTTC. This sequence encodes CSERSGHIYNEQFF.